This T cell receptor beta chain appears in the sequencing data of a study of cytomegalovirus exposure and HLA in healthy donors. Study in general: Sequencing of about 200 million T cells in an earlier analysis found 100 million to 140 million unique TCR beta sequences.

Researchers ran the PCR with 60 Vbeta and 13 Jbeta primers. Sequencing was performed with immunoSEQ multiplex PCR; in TCRdb, only in-frame clones are kept and a portion is missing. The sample lists about 190,000 clones, roughly four fifths occurring once. Study-level results: Some highly shared sequence variants likely arose as a pipeline artifact. Three of the chains that were CMV-associated were confirmed in vitro to be specific for CMV antigens. No immune exposure information besides CMV serostatus was available.

This clone has a single count. Its matching antigen is unknown. Germline values: CDR1 MNHNY, CDR2 SVGAGI (reference sequence). V trimming: 6 bases; J trimming: 8 bases; junction bases outside the gene matches: 7. The CDR3 is 13 residues long. Material for sequencing was PBMCs. The rearrangement joins TRBV6-6 to TRBJ2-1, with 7 bases lining up with TRBD2. This TCR derives from a woman in her twenties or thirties in good health and CMV-seropositive. CDR3 DNA sequence: TGTGCCAGCAGGGGCGGGAGTCGGGATGAGCAGTTCTTC. Its translation is CASRGGSRDEQFF.